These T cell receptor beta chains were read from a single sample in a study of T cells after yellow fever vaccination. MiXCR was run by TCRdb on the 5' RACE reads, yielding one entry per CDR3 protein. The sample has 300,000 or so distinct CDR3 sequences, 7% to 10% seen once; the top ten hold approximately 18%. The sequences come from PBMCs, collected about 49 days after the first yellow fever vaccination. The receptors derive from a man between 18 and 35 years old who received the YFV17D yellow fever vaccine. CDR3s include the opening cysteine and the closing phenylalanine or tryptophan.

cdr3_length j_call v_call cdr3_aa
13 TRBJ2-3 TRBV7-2 CASRSQGADTQYF
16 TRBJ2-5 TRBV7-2 CASSTGTSVWGETQYF
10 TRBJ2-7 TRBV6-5 CATLEGEQYF
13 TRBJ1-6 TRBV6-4 CASSSGYGSPLHF
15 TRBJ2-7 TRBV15 CATSRGGGASYEQYF
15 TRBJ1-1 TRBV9 CASSPLPGETPEAFF
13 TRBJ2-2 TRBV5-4 CADRKDSGGELFF
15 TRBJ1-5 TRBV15 CATSDQGAPNQPQHF
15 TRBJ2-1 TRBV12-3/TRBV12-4 CASSFPRGPYNEQFF
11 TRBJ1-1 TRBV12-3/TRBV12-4 CASRLTGEAFF
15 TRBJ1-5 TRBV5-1 CASSPGQGGNQPQHF
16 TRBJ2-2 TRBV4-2 CASSPLAGGNTGELFF
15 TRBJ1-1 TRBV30 CALRGQGRMNTEAFF
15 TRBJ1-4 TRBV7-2 CASSPERTGGEKLFF
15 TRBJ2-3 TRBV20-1 CSASRRREITDTQYF
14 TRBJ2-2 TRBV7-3 CASSGRGDAGELFF
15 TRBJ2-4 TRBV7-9 CASSLGGLAKNIQYF
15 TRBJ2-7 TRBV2 CASSDTRLAGYEQYF
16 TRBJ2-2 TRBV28 CASLDLRGSYTGELFF
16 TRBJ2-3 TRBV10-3 CAIRVPSGGGTDTQYF
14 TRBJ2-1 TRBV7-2 CASSFGGGRGEQFF
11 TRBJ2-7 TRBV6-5 CASSALDREHF
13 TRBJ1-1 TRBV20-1 CSARGGQGNEAFF
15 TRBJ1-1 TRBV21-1 CASSKADRAVAEAFF
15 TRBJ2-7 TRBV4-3 CASSQEDMSSYEQYF
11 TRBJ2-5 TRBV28 CASSSPRTQYF
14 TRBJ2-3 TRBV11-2 CASTPGRGTDTQYF
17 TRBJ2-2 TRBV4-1 CASSQLLGTSGTGELFF
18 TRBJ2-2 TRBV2 CASSPPWGKVANTGELFF
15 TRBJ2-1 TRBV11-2 CASSLVISDYNEQFF
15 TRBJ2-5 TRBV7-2 CASSYQRGGRETQYF